This T cell receptor (beta chain) was identified during a study of T cells in Graves' hyperthyroidism and ophthalmopathy. Together with thyroid ultrasound, orbital computed tomography, serum thyroxine and TRAb, clinical symptoms were used for diagnoses. RNA transcripts yielded amplified TCR beta CDR3 regions. Primed by the HTBI set, a first-round RT-PCR was run on the TCR CDR3. TCRdb called the multiplex PCR reads again in MiXCR, with one record for every CDR3 protein. The data show 300,000 to 450,000 distinct CDR3 sequences, roughly 14% seen once. On this clonotype: Antigen: not known.

Points from the study as a whole: Within blood appeared most thyroid clonotypes that had expanded above 0.001.

CDR3 length: 15 amino acids. Looked up from germline, CDR1 is SGHDN and CDR2 is FVKESK. J was trimmed by 4 bases and V by 3 bases; bases with no gene match: 4. Sequences were obtained from blood. This chain uses TRBV14 with TRBJ1-3, with TRBD1 matching over 9 bases. This TCR derives from a woman aged 55-69 years with Graves' hyperthyroidism. The DNA of the CDR3 is TGTGCCAGCAGCCACCCCGGGACAGGGGGAAACACCATATATTTT. Residues: CASSHPGTGGNTIYF.